This T cell receptor beta chain was captured in a study of shared clonotypes between healthy human individuals. On the study more broadly: Researchers assigned three CD4 naive, three CD4 memory, two CD8 naive and one CD8 memory plate to each donor.

CD4+ cells yielded CD45RA+ naive and CD45RA-negative memory subsets. Data came from immunoSEQ multiplex PCR; TCRdb stores just in-frame clones and leaves some out. The sample gives about 1.5 million clones, nearly 99% of which show up once; around 0.47% is in the top ten. V was shortened by 5 bases and J by 6 bases, with 20 bases between the two germline ends. Germline-derived CDR1 and CDR2 are SQVTM and ANQGSEA. This CDR3 contains 14 residues. The source is a young man in good health. The chain couples TRBV29-1 to TRBJ2-7; the D gene is possibly TRBD1 (6 bases). Sequencing was done on a sample of naive CD4+ T cells sorted from blood. The subset was: CD45RA+ positively selected. This CDR3 reads CSVIRPGVGCEQYF. The CDR3 DNA reads as TGCAGCGTTATTAGACCAGGGGTCGGGTGCGAGCAGTACTTC.